A selection of T cell receptor beta chains follows, all from one sample in a study of cytomegalovirus exposure and HLA in healthy donors. Data came from immunoSEQ multiplex PCR; TCRdb stores just in-frame clones and leaves some out. The sample has some 150,000 clones; around 79% are singletons. The specimen was PBMCs. Receptors were obtained from a man in his forties in good health and CMV-seronegative. Both conserved end residues are part of each CDR3. A D gene is named only where the DNA matches it firmly. The size of a clone is reported for some rows only, either as once, few or many, or as a class for expanded clones.

J gene: TRBJ2-1
V gene: TRBV2
clone size: .
D gene: .
CDR3 DNA: TGTGCCAGCATGAGAGGGAAAGCTGAGCAGTTCTTC
CDR3 protein: CASMRGKAEQFF

J gene: TRBJ2-7
V gene: TRBV6-1
clone size: .
D gene: .
CDR3 DNA: TGTGCCAGCAGTGAAGGGGGAGAGGGAGCCTACGAGCAGTACTTC
CDR3 protein: CASSEGGEGAYEQYF

J gene: TRBJ2-2
V gene: TRBV9
clone size: .
D gene: .
CDR3 DNA: TGTGCCAGCAGCCCCCGGGCCTCCGGGGGAACCGGGGAGCTGTTTTTT
CDR3 protein: CASSPRASGGTGELFF

J gene: TRBJ1-2
V gene: TRBV28
clone size: .
D gene: TRBD1
CDR3 DNA: TGTGCCAGCATTTCTGACAGGGCCTACCATGGCTACACCTTC
CDR3 protein: CASISDRAYHGYTF

J gene: TRBJ2-3
V gene: TRBV11-2
clone size: .
D gene: .
CDR3 DNA: TGTGCCAGCGTAGCACAAGATACGCAGTATTTT
CDR3 protein: CASVAQDTQYF

J gene: TRBJ2-3
V gene: TRBV29-1
clone size: .
D gene: TRBD2
CDR3 DNA: TGCAGCGTTGAGGGGCTGGTAGCGGGGAGCACAGATACGCAGTATTTT
CDR3 protein: CSVEGLVAGSTDTQYF

J gene: TRBJ1-6
V gene: TRBV5-1
clone size: .
D gene: .
CDR3 DNA: TGCGCCAGCAGCCCAGGTGGGCAGAGCTCCTATAATTCACCCCTCCACTTT
CDR3 protein: CASSPGGQSSYNSPLHF

J gene: TRBJ2-3
V gene: TRBV5-6
clone size: .
D gene: TRBD2
CDR3 DNA: TGTGCCAGCAGCTTCAGGACTAGCGGGGGCACAGATACGCAGTATTTT
CDR3 protein: CASSFRTSGGTDTQYF

J gene: TRBJ1-4
V gene: TRBV27
clone size: .
D gene: TRBD1
CDR3 DNA: TGTGCCAGCAGGACACTGGGGACAGCTAATGAAAAACTGTTTTTT
CDR3 protein: CASRTLGTANEKLFF

J gene: TRBJ2-5
V gene: TRBV6-1
clone size: .
D gene: TRBD1
CDR3 DNA: TGTGCCAGCAGCTCCACAGGGGGCGAAGAGACCCAGTACTTC
CDR3 protein: CASSSTGGEETQYF

J gene: TRBJ1-4
V gene: TRBV6-5
clone size: .
D gene: .
CDR3 DNA: TGTGCCAGCAGAGGCGGAGGGGTTGGGGAAAAACTGTTTTTT
CDR3 protein: CASRGGGVGEKLFF

J gene: TRBJ2-2
V gene: TRBV7-8
clone size: .
D gene: .
CDR3 DNA: TGTGCCAGCAGCCGACTAGTTACGAACACCGGGGAGCTGTTTTTT
CDR3 protein: CASSRLVTNTGELFF

J gene: TRBJ2-1
V gene: TRBV7-8
clone size: .
D gene: .
CDR3 DNA: TGTGCCAGCAGCGAAACGGCGGGGACGGTCGATGAGCAGTTCTTC
CDR3 protein: CASSETAGTVDEQFF

J gene: TRBJ1-4
V gene: TRBV7-9
clone size: .
D gene: .
CDR3 DNA: TGTGCCAGCAGCTTCGGAGTAACTAATGAAAAACTGTTTTTT
CDR3 protein: CASSFGVTNEKLFF

J gene: TRBJ1-6
V gene: TRBV6-1
clone size: once
D gene: TRBD1
CDR3 DNA: TGTGCCAGCAGTGAAGTACAGGGGGCGAATAATTCACCCCTCCACTTT
CDR3 protein: CASSEVQGANNSPLHF

J gene: TRBJ1-1
V gene: TRBV11-2
clone size: .
D gene: TRBD1
CDR3 DNA: TGTGCCAGCAGCCTCCATGACAGGGGCACTGAAGCTTTCTTT
CDR3 protein: CASSLHDRGTEAFF

J gene: TRBJ2-1
V gene: TRBV6-5
clone size: once
D gene: .
CDR3 DNA: TGTGCCAGCAGTTACACAGAAGACAATGAGCAGTTCTTC
CDR3 protein: CASSYTEDNEQFF

J gene: TRBJ2-4
V gene: TRBV6-6
clone size: .
D gene: .
CDR3 DNA: TGTGCCAGCAGGCAAGAGGGTTTTGGCAAAAACATTCAGTACTTC
CDR3 protein: CASRQEGFGKNIQYF

J gene: TRBJ1-4
V gene: TRBV21-1
clone size: few
D gene: .
CDR3 DNA: TGTGCCAGCAGCAAACCCAGGGGGCAGACTAATGAAAAACTGTTTTTT
CDR3 protein: CASSKPRGQTNEKLFF

J gene: TRBJ1-1
V gene: TRBV28
clone size: few
D gene: .
CDR3 DNA: TGTGCCAGCAGTTTTCGAGTCCTACTGAACACTGAAGCTTTCTTT
CDR3 protein: CASSFRVLLNTEAFF

J gene: TRBJ2-1
V gene: TRBV6-5
clone size: .
D gene: .
CDR3 DNA: TGTGCCAGCTGGGGCGGAGCAAGATCCGAGCAGTTCTTC
CDR3 protein: CASWGGARSEQFF

J gene: TRBJ1-4
V gene: TRBV2
clone size: .
D gene: TRBD1
CDR3 DNA: TGTGCCAGCAGTGGAATGGAGAACAGGGGGCAGGGTGAAAAACTGTTTTTT
CDR3 protein: CASSGMENRGQGEKLFF

J gene: TRBJ1-2
V gene: TRBV5-6
clone size: .
D gene: .
CDR3 DNA: TGTGCCAGCAGCATACCGGACTACCCGGGTGGCTACACCTTC
CDR3 protein: CASSIPDYPGGYTF

J gene: TRBJ2-2
V gene: TRBV30
clone size: once
D gene: .
CDR3 DNA: TGTGCCTGGAGTGCCCCCCAGACTGTCACCGGGGAGCTGTTTTTT
CDR3 protein: CAWSAPQTVTGELFF

J gene: TRBJ1-5
V gene: TRBV6-5
clone size: few
D gene: .
CDR3 DNA: TGTGCCAGCAGTTACTCGGAGCAGAACAATCAGCCCCAGCATTTT
CDR3 protein: CASSYSEQNNQPQHF

J gene: TRBJ2-1
V gene: TRBV19
clone size: few
D gene: .
CDR3 DNA: TGTGCCAGTAGTGCGGTAGATTTGGATTATAATGAGCAGTTCTTC
CDR3 protein: CASSAVDLDYNEQFF

J gene: TRBJ2-2
V gene: TRBV6-6
clone size: once
D gene: TRBD1
CDR3 DNA: TGTGCCAGTCATACAGGGGCCACCGGGGAGCTGTTTTTT
CDR3 protein: CASHTGATGELFF

J gene: TRBJ1-5
V gene: TRBV10-3
clone size: .
D gene: TRBD1
CDR3 DNA: TGTGCCATCAGTACCCGGGACAGGGGACAGCCCCAGCATTTT
CDR3 protein: CAISTRDRGQPQHF

J gene: TRBJ1-1
V gene: TRBV27
clone size: few
D gene: TRBD1
CDR3 DNA: TGTGCCAGCAGGCTCCAGGGGGCGAACACTGAAGCTTTCTTT
CDR3 protein: CASRLQGANTEAFF

J gene: TRBJ2-2
V gene: TRBV30
clone size: .
D gene: .
CDR3 DNA: TGTGCCTGGACTCCGGGACACAGGGTAGGGTACACCGGGGAGCTGTTTTTT
CDR3 protein: CAWTPGHRVGYTGELFF

J gene: TRBJ1-3
V gene: TRBV9
clone size: .
D gene: .
CDR3 DNA: TGTGCCAGCAGCGTTGGCAGCTCTGGAAACACCATATATTTT
CDR3 protein: CASSVGSSGNTIYF

J gene: TRBJ2-3
V gene: TRBV1
clone size: .
D gene: .
CDR3 DNA: TGCACCAGCAGCCCAGGGACTAGCACAGATACGCAGTATTTT
CDR3 protein: CTSSPGTSTDTQYF

J gene: TRBJ2-7
V gene: TRBV5-1
clone size: .
D gene: .
CDR3 DNA: TGCGCCAGCAGCAACACAAAACAGGGTACCGAGCAGTACTTC
CDR3 protein: CASSNTKQGTEQYF

J gene: TRBJ1-1
V gene: TRBV7-3
clone size: .
D gene: TRBD1
CDR3 DNA: TGTGCCAGCAGCCCGGACAGGTTCTTTGAAGCTTTCTTT
CDR3 protein: CASSPDRFFEAFF

J gene: TRBJ1-6
V gene: TRBV30
clone size: .
D gene: .
CDR3 DNA: TGTGCCTGGAGTGGGGGGGGCAGGTCACCCCTCCACTTT
CDR3 protein: CAWSGGGRSPLHF

J gene: TRBJ2-1
V gene: TRBV2
clone size: .
D gene: .
CDR3 DNA: TGTGCCAGCAGTGAGGAGCGGCAGTTCTTC
CDR3 protein: CASSEERQFF

J gene: TRBJ2-7
V gene: TRBV7-9
clone size: few
D gene: .
CDR3 DNA: TGTGCCAGCAGCTTACCGGCAGCTAGGGAGCAGTACTTC
CDR3 protein: CASSLPAAREQYF

J gene: TRBJ2-2
V gene: TRBV19
clone size: .
D gene: .
CDR3 DNA: TGTGCCAGTAGTGCCGGACAAGTAGGAGACACCGGGGAGCTGTTTTTT
CDR3 protein: CASSAGQVGDTGELFF

J gene: TRBJ1-2
V gene: TRBV5-4
clone size: once
D gene: TRBD1
CDR3 DNA: TGTGCCAGCAGCTTAAACAGGGGCTATGGCTACACCTTC
CDR3 protein: CASSLNRGYGYTF

J gene: TRBJ2-2
V gene: TRBV2
clone size: .
D gene: TRBD1
CDR3 DNA: TGTGCCAGCAGTTCGGGACAGACAACCGGGGAGCTGTTTTTT
CDR3 protein: CASSSGQTTGELFF

J gene: TRBJ2-3
V gene: TRBV6-1
clone size: .
D gene: .
CDR3 DNA: TGTGCCAGCAGTGACCGGGACACCAGGGATACGCAGTATTTT
CDR3 protein: CASSDRDTRDTQYF

J gene: TRBJ1-6
V gene: TRBV7-3
clone size: .
D gene: .
CDR3 DNA: TGTGCCAGCAGCTCGGACAGTTTAAATTCACCCCTCCACTTT
CDR3 protein: CASSSDSLNSPLHF

J gene: TRBJ1-1
V gene: TRBV6-5
clone size: .
D gene: TRBD1
CDR3 DNA: TGTGCCAGTTCGACAGGGACAGGGACTGAAGCTTTCTTT
CDR3 protein: CASSTGTGTEAFF

J gene: TRBJ2-7
V gene: TRBV4-1
clone size: .
D gene: .
CDR3 DNA: TGCGCCAGCAGCCAAGCTGGCAGGGCCCACGAGCAGTACTTC
CDR3 protein: CASSQAGRAHEQYF

J gene: TRBJ1-2
V gene: TRBV4-2
clone size: few
D gene: TRBD1
CDR3 DNA: TGTGCCAGCAGCCGCGGGGGACAGGTGGCTAACTATGGCTACACCTTC
CDR3 protein: CASSRGGQVANYGYTF

J gene: TRBJ2-1
V gene: TRBV18
clone size: .
D gene: .
CDR3 DNA: TGTGCCAGCTCACCACCTAATTCGGCGGCCCGAGAGCGCGATGAGCAGTTCTTC
CDR3 protein: CASSPPNSAARERDEQFF

J gene: TRBJ2-4
V gene: TRBV5-1
clone size: .
D gene: .
CDR3 DNA: TGCGCCAGCAGCCCGAGCGAAAACATTCAGTACTTC
CDR3 protein: CASSPSENIQYF

J gene: TRBJ2-7
V gene: TRBV7-8
clone size: .
D gene: .
CDR3 DNA: TGTGCCAGCAGCTTAGACCGGGGTCGGGCAGGCGAGCAGTACTTC
CDR3 protein: CASSLDRGRAGEQYF

J gene: TRBJ1-2
V gene: TRBV2
clone size: .
D gene: .
CDR3 DNA: TGTGCCAGCAGTGAGGCCGACAGGAACTATGGCTACACCTTC
CDR3 protein: CASSEADRNYGYTF

J gene: TRBJ2-2
V gene: TRBV6-1
clone size: once
D gene: TRBD2
CDR3 DNA: TGTGCCAGCAGTGAATCGGGGGGGCAGGCCGGGGAGCTGTTTTTT
CDR3 protein: CASSESGGQAGELFF

J gene: TRBJ1-1
V gene: TRBV15
clone size: .
D gene: .
CDR3 DNA: TGTGCCACCAGCAGAGGAGTGATGAACACTGAAGCTTTCTTT
CDR3 protein: CATSRGVMNTEAFF

J gene: TRBJ2-7
V gene: TRBV7-9
clone size: few
D gene: TRBD2
CDR3 DNA: TGTGCCAGCAGTCTCACTAGCGGGGCCCCGCGGGAGCAGTACTTC
CDR3 protein: CASSLTSGAPREQYF

J gene: TRBJ2-7
V gene: TRBV5-4
clone size: once
D gene: .
CDR3 DNA: TGTGCCAGCAGCTCAGGAGGTAGCCGCTACGAGCAGTACTTC
CDR3 protein: CASSSGGSRYEQYF

J gene: TRBJ2-7
V gene: TRBV10-2
clone size: .
D gene: .
CDR3 DNA: TGCGCCAGCAGTGAGTTTAGCTACGAGCAGTACTTC
CDR3 protein: CASSEFSYEQYF

J gene: TRBJ2-5
V gene: TRBV2
clone size: .
D gene: TRBD2
CDR3 DNA: TGTGCCAGCAGTGACAATAGCGGGGGGATTCTCCTTGGGACCCAGTACTTC
CDR3 protein: CASSDNSGGILLGTQYF

J gene: TRBJ1-5
V gene: TRBV28
clone size: .
D gene: .
CDR3 DNA: TGTGCCAGCAGCCTTCAGGGGTACCCATCGCCCCAGCATTTT
CDR3 protein: CASSLQGYPSPQHF

J gene: TRBJ1-6
V gene: TRBV30
clone size: .
D gene: .
CDR3 DNA: TGTGCCTGGAGCCCTGGGGTCGGGGTCTCCTATAATTCACCCCTCCACTTT
CDR3 protein: CAWSPGVGVSYNSPLHF

J gene: TRBJ1-5
V gene: TRBV4-3
clone size: .
D gene: .
CDR3 DNA: TGCGCCAGCAGCCAGGAGAATCAGCCCCAGCATTTT
CDR3 protein: CASSQENQPQHF

J gene: TRBJ2-3
V gene: TRBV7-3
clone size: few
D gene: .
CDR3 DNA: TGTGCCAGCAGCTTACGGGGTGCTAACACAGATACGCAGTATTTT
CDR3 protein: CASSLRGANTDTQYF

J gene: TRBJ1-1
V gene: TRBV29-1
clone size: .
D gene: TRBD1
CDR3 DNA: TGCAGCGGTGAGGGACAGATGAACACTGAAGCTTTCTTT
CDR3 protein: CSGEGQMNTEAFF